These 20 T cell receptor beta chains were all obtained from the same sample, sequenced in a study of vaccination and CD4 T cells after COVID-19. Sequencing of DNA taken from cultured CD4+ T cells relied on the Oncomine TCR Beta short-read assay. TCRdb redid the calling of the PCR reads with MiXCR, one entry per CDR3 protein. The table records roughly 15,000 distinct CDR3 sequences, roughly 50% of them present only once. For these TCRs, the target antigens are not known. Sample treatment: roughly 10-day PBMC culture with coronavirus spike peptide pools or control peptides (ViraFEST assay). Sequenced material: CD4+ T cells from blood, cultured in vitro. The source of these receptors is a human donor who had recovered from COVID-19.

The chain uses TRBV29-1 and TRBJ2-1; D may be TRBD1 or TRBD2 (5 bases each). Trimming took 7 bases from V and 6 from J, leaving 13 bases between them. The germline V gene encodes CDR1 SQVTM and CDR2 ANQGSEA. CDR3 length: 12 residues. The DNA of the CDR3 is TGCAGCGCCAACGATGGGGGCAATGAGCAGTTCTTC. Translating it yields CSANDGGNEQFF.

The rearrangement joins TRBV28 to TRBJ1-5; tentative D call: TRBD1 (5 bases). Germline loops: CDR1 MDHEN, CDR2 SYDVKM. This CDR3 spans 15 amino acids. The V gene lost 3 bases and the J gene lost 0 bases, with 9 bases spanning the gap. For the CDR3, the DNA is TGTGCCAGCAGTTTGCTCAGGGCTAGCAATCAGCCCCAGCATTTT. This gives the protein CASSLLRASNQPQHF. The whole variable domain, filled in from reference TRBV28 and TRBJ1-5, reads DVKVTQSSRYLVKRTGEKVFLECVQDMDHENMFWYRQDPGLGLRLIYFSYDVKMKEKGDIPEGYSVSREKKERFSLILESASTNQTSMYLCASSLLRASNQPQHFGDGTRLSIL.

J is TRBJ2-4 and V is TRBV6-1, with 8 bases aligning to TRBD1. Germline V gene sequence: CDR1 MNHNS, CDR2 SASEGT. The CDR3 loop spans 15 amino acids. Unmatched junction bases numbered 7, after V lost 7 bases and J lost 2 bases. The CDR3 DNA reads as TGTGCCAGCACCTACAGGGGGTTATCCAAAAACATTCAGTACTTC. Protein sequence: CASTYRGLSKNIQYF.

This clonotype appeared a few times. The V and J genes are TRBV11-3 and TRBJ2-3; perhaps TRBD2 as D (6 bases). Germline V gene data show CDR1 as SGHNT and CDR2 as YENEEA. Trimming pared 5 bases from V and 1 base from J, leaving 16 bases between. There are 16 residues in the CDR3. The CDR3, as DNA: TGTGCCAGCAGCCTCAACGTAGCGGAACGCACAGATACGCAGTATTTT. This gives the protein CASSLNVAERTDTQYF.

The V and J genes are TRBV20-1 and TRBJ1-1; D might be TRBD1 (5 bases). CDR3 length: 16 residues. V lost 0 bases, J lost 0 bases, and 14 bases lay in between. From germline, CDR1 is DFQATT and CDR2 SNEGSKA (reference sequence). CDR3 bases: TGCAGTGCTAGAGACTCCGGGACGCCTATGAACACTGAAGCTTTCTTT. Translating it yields CSARDSGTPMNTEAFF.

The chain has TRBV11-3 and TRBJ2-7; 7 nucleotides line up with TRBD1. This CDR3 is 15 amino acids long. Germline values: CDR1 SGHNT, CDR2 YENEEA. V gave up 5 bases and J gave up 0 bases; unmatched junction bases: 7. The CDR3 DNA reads TGTGCCAGCAGCCCGGGGACAGTGGGCTCCTACGAGCAGTACTTC. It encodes CASSPGTVGSYEQYF.

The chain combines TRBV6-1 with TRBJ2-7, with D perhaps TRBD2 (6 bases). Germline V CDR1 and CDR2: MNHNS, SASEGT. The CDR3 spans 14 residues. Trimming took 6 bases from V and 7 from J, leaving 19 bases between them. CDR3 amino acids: CASRHPGVMFEQYF. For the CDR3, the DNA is TGTGCCAGCAGACACCCGGGGGTAATGTTTGAGCAGTACTTC.

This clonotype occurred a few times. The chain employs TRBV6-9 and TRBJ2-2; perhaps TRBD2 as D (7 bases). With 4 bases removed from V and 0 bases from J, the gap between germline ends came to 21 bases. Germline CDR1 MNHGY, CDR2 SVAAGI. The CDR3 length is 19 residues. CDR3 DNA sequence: TGTGCCAGCAGTTCATTTGGCGATAGGGGGAGGGCGAACACCGGGGAGCTGTTTTTT. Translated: CASSSFGDRGRANTGELFF.

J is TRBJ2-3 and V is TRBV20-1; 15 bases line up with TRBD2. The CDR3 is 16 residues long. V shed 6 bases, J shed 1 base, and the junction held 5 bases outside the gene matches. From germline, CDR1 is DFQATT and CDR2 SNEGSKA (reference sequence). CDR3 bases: TGCAGTGCCCCGGGACTAGCGGGGGGTCGCACAGATACGCAGTATTTT. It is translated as CSAPGLAGGRTDTQYF.

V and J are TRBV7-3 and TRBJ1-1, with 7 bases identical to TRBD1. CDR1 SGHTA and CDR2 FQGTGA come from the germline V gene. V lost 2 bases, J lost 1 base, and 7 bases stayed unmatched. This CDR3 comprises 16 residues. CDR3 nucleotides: TGTGCCAGCAGCTTACAGCCGGCAGGGGGGAACACTGAAGCTTTCTTT. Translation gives CASSLQPAGGNTEAFF.

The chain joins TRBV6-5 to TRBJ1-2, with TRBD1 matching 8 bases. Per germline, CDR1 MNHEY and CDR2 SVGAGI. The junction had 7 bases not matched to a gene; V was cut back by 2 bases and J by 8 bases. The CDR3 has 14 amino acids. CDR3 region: CASSYTTGGGGYTF. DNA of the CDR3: TGTGCCAGCAGTTACACAACAGGGGGAGGAGGCTACACCTTC.

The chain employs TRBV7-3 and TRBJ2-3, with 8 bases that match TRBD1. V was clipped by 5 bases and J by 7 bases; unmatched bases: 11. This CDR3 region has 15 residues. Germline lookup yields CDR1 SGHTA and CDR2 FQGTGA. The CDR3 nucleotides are TGTGCCAGCAGCCCTGGACAGGGTCCGAGTAATACGCAGTATTTT. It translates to CASSPGQGPSNTQYF.

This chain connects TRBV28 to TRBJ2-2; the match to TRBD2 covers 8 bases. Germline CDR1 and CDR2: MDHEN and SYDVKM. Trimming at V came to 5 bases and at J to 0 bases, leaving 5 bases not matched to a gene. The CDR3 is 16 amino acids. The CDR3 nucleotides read TGTGCCAGCAGTCACGGGGGGGCGGCGAACACCGGGGAGCTGTTTTTT. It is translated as CASSHGGAANTGELFF. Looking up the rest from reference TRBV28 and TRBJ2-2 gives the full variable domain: DVKVTQSSRYLVKRTGEKVFLECVQDMDHENMFWYRQDPGLGLRLIYFSYDVKMKEKGDIPEGYSVSREKKERFSLILESASTNQTSMYLCASSHGGAANTGELFFGEGSRLTVL.

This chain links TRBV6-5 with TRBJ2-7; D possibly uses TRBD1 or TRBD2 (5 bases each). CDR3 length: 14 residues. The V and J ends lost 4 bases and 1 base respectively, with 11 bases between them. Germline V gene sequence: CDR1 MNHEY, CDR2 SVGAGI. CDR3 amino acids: CASSSRDGSYEQYF. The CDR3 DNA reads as TGTGCCAGCAGTTCCCGGGACGGTTCCTACGAGCAGTACTTC.

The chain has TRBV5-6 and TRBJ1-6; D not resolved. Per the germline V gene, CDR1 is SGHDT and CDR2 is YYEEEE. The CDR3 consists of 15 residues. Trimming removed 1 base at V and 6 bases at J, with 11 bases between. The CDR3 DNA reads TGTGCCAGCAGCTTGCGTGGGGTCCCTAATTCACCCCTCCACTTT. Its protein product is CASSLRGVPNSPLHF.

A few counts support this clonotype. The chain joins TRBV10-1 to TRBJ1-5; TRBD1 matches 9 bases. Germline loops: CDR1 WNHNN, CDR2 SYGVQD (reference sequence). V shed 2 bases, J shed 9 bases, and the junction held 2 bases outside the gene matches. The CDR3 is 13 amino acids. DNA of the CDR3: TGCGCCAGCAGTGAGGACAGGGGGGGGCCCCAGCATTTT. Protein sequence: CASSEDRGGPQHF.

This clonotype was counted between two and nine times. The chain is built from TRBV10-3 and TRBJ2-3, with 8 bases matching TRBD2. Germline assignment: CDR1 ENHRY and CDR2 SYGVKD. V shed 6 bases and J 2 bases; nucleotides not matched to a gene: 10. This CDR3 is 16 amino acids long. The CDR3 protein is CAIRDLAGTNTDTQYF. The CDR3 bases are TGTGCCATCAGAGATTTAGCGGGGACAAACACAGATACGCAGTATTTT.

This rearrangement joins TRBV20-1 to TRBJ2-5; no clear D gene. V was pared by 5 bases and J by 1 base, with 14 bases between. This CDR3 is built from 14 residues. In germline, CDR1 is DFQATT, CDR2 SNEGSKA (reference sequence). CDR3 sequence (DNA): TGCAGTGCTCTTTTACAATACCGCCAAGAGACCCAGTACTTC. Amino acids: CSALLQYRQETQYF.

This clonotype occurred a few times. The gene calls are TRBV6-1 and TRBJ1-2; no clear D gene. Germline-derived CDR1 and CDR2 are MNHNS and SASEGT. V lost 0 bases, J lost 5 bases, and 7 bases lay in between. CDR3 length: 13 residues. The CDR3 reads CASSEAGRYGYTF. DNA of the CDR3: TGTGCCAGCAGTGAAGCGGGTCGATATGGCTACACCTTC.

This chain's CDR3 is CASTYGGAYEQYF. CDR3 DNA sequence: TGTGCCAGCACCTACGGGGGGGCCTACGAGCAGTACTTC. V gene TRBV6-1 combines with J gene TRBJ2-7; TRBD2 agrees at 8 bases. This CDR3 is built from 13 residues. V trimming: 7 bases; J trimming: 2 bases; junction bases outside the gene matches: 4. Germline V gives CDR1 MNHNS, CDR2 SASEGT.